This T cell receptor beta chain was captured in a study of memory CD4+ T cells and cytomegalovirus serostatus. Broader study findings: Median bootstrapped AUC for CMV status was about 0.94 originally, about 0.9 US-trained. Suggested: most of the CMV-linked TCR signature lies in CD4+ memory cells.

The sort gate was single viable CD3+CD4+CD8-CD45RO+ cells for memory CD4+ T cells. In the original processing: Out-of-frame sequences were removed, leaving a few million distinct TCRbeta sequences. Method: immunoSEQ multiplex PCR; TCRdb's copy keeps in-frame clones and lacks some. The DNA gave D and trimming, while V, J and clone size come from that table. This table holds about 52,000 clones, more than 70% found once. Details on this clone: Its antigen is not identified.

CDR1 MNHEY and CDR2 SVGAGI come from the germline V gene. The CDR3 is 13 amino acids. Trimming cost V 2 bases and J 10 bases, with 14 bases left between them. Sequencing input: memory CD4+ T cells from blood. This chain uses TRBV6-5 with TRBJ1-1, with D tentatively TRBD1 (5 bases). The TCR comes from an adult in good health and CMV-seropositive. The CDR3 bases are TGTGCCAGCAGTTACCAGGGTTTAGCAGCAGCTTTCTTT. Amino acids: CASSYQGLAAAFF.